A selection of T cell receptor beta chains follows, all from one sample in a study of blood T cell repertoires in COVID-19. Profiled with immunoSEQ multiplex PCR; TCRdb holds only in-frame clones, not every one. In the table there are approximately 300,000 clones, 85% to 90% of which are singletons. The sample consisted of PBMCs or T cells enriched from blood (not recorded which). Receptors were obtained from a young man who had recovered from COVID-19. The CDR3 runs from the conserved cysteine through the conserved F or W. The D gene is left open where the match is weak. Part of the rows lack a size; the others show once, few, many or a class for expanded clones.

TRBJ2-1 | TRBV9 | - | TRBD2 | TGTGCCAGCAGCGTAGTCAGCGGGAGCTATGAGCAGTTCTTC | CASSVVSGSYEQFF
TRBJ1-6 | TRBV7-6 | once | TRBD1 | TGTGCCAGCAGCCGCTATGGGTTCTCGCGGACAGGGGGCGACTATAATTCACCCCTCCACTTT | CASSRYGFSRTGGDYNSPLHF
TRBJ2-3 | TRBV19 | - | TRBD1 | TGTGCCAGTAGTACCAACAGGGGACGCACAGATACGCAGTATTTT | CASSTNRGRTDTQYF
TRBJ2-1 | TRBV15 | - | - | TGTGCCAGCGCCAAAGGGGGTTTGAATGAGCAGTTCTTC | CASAKGGLNEQFF
TRBJ1-4 | TRBV18 | - | - | TGTGCCAGCTCACCCACTTTCGGACAGTCGGTTAATGAAAAACTGTTTTTT | CASSPTFGQSVNEKLFF
TRBJ1-5 | TRBV11-3 | - | - | TGTGCCAGCAGCTTATGTTCCGGCCGAAAGGGGAATCAGCCCCAGCATTTT | CASSLCSGRKGNQPQHF
TRBJ2-1 | TRBV3-1/TRBV3-2 | - | TRBD2 | TGTGCCAGCAGCGGGGGACTAGCGGGCGAGCAGTTCTTC | CASSGGLAGEQFF
TRBJ1-1 | TRBV5-6 | - | - | TGTGCCAGCAGCTCGTTACAGGGCCACACTGAAGCTTTCTTT | CASSSLQGHTEAFF
TRBJ2-1 | TRBV4-2 | - | TRBD2 | TGTGCCAGCAGCCCCGGGACTAGCGGGGGGGCGCTCTACAATGAGCAGTTCTTC | CASSPGTSGGALYNEQFF
TRBJ1-1 | TRBV4-1 | - | - | TGCGCCAGCAGCCAAGCCCCCCGGCGGGGGCGGACTGAAGCTTTCTTT | CASSQAPRRGRTEAFF
TRBJ1-2 | TRBV27 | few | TRBD1 | TGTGCCAGCAGTTATAGACAGGGCTATGGCTACACCTTC | CASSYRQGYGYTF
TRBJ2-7 | TRBV18 | - | - | TGTGCCAGCTCTACGGACAGTTCCTACGAGCAGTACTTC | CASSTDSSYEQYF
TRBJ2-1 | TRBV4-2 | - | TRBD1 | TGTGCCAGCAGCCAAGGGAGGGGGAACAGGGGGATCGCGTCGCTCTACAATGAACAGTTCTTC | CASSQGRGNRGIASLYNEQFF